Listed below are T cell receptor beta chains from one sample, sequenced in a study of shared clonotypes between healthy human individuals. Some clones are missing from TCRdb's copy, which holds only in-frame ones; the method was immunoSEQ multiplex PCR. The table lists under 600,000 clones, roughly 98% of them singletons. Sequences were obtained from naive CD8+ T cells sorted from blood. Receptor source: a young man in good health. Each CDR3 is given with its conserved first and last residue. A D gene is named only where the DNA matches it firmly. Not all rows give a size; the values are once, few, many and, for expanded clones, a class.

size,D,J,V,DNA,CDR3
once,.,TRBJ2-1,TRBV27,TGTGCCACCTGGGGGAGAGATGAGCAGTTCTTC,CATWGRDEQFF
once,.,TRBJ1-2,TRBV5-5,TGTGCCAGCAGCTTGGCCTCGGACGGACTTAACTATGGCTACACCTTC,CASSLASDGLNYGYTF
.,.,TRBJ2-2,TRBV5-6,TGTGCCAGCAGTTTAATGTTGATTGTGGCCGGGGAGCTGTTTTTT,CASSLMLIVAGELFF
.,TRBD1,TRBJ2-7,TRBV7-8,TGTGCCAGCAGCATCCGGGACAGTACCTACGAGCAGTACTTC,CASSIRDSTYEQYF
.,.,TRBJ2-2,TRBV7-8,TGTGCCAGCAGCCAAGGATCGGCAGGGCCTTCCACCGGGGAGCTGTTTTTT,CASSQGSAGPSTGELFF
.,.,TRBJ2-7,TRBV2,TGTGCCAGCTCCCCCCGTCGGGGCACCTCCTACGAGCAGTACTTC,CASSPRRGTSYEQYF
.,TRBD1,TRBJ2-1,TRBV10-3,TGTGCCACCACAGGGGATGGCTCCTACAATGAGCAGTTCTTC,CATTGDGSYNEQFF
.,TRBD2,TRBJ2-5,TRBV7-6,TGTGCCAGCAGGGACGGACTAGCGGGGTCGAAGACCCAGTACTTC,CASRDGLAGSKTQYF
.,TRBD2,TRBJ2-3,TRBV6-5,TGTGCCAGCAGTTCTAGCGGGAGTGTTGGGGGAGATACGCAGTATTTT,CASSSSGSVGGDTQYF
.,.,TRBJ2-1,TRBV19,TGTGCCAGTAGTATGGGTCGAAGGAGCTCCTACAATGAGCAGTTCTTC,CASSMGRRSSYNEQFF
.,.,TRBJ2-5,TRBV7-9,TGTGCCAGCAGCTTGTTTGGGGGCGGGAGTGAGACCCAGTACTTC,CASSLFGGGSETQYF
.,.,TRBJ2-7,TRBV18,TGTGCCAGCTCACCCGGAGTCAACCCGTGGGAGCAGTACTTC,CASSPGVNPWEQYF
.,.,TRBJ2-3,TRBV14,TGTGCCAGCAGCCCACGCCGGGGACAAGAGGGCCGTGATACGCAGTATTTT,CASSPRRGQEGRDTQYF
.,.,TRBJ2-2,TRBV29-1,TGCAGCGGAGATAACACCGGGGAGCTGTTTTTT,CSGDNTGELFF
.,TRBD1,TRBJ2-1,TRBV29-1,TGCAGCGGCGTAAAGGGGGCCTATTACAATGAGCAGTTCTTC,CSGVKGAYYNEQFF
once,.,TRBJ2-7,TRBV10-2,TGCGCCAGCAGTGAGACTTCCTACGAGCAGTACTTC,CASSETSYEQYF
.,.,TRBJ2-5,TRBV18,TGTGCCAGCTCTCCACCGTATGGGGAGACCCAGTACTTC,CASSPPYGETQYF
.,TRBD2,TRBJ2-1,TRBV9,TGTGCCAGCAGCGTAGGGGGAGGGAGCGTGGAGCAGTTCTTC,CASSVGGGSVEQFF
.,.,TRBJ2-5,TRBV7-2,TGTGCCAGCAGCTTACCCCTCGACGTTTGGGTACAAGAGACCCAGTACTTC,CASSLPLDVWVQETQYF
.,.,TRBJ2-7,TRBV7-7,TGTGCCAGCAGCCCCGAGCTCGGGATGGTCTCCGAGCAGTACTTC,CASSPELGMVSEQYF
.,.,TRBJ1-1,TRBV9,TGTGCCAGCAGCCCGACAGGCGGTAACACTGAAGCTTTCTTT,CASSPTGGNTEAFF
.,.,TRBJ2-4,TRBV18,TGTGCCAGCTCACCCCCGGAACAAGGGGACATTCAGTACTTC,CASSPPEQGDIQYF
.,.,TRBJ2-7,TRBV18,TGTGCCAGCTCAGCCACTAGCCTGGGGACCTACGAGCAGTACTTC,CASSATSLGTYEQYF
.,.,TRBJ2-1,TRBV27,TGTGCCAGCTCCGTTGGGGCCTACAATGAGCAGTTCTTC,CASSVGAYNEQFF
.,.,TRBJ2-2,TRBV28,TGTGCCAGCAGTTTGAACAGCTACACCGGGGAGCTGTTTTTT,CASSLNSYTGELFF
.,.,TRBJ2-7,TRBV9,TGTGCCAGCAGCACCCAGACAGACCCCTACGAGCAGTACTTC,CASSTQTDPYEQYF
.,TRBD1,TRBJ2-7,TRBV27,TGTGCCAGCAGTCCAAGCCCGGGACAGCCCTACGAGCAGTACTTC,CASSPSPGQPYEQYF
.,TRBD2,TRBJ2-5,TRBV5-4,TGTGCCAGCAGCTTGGGGCCCCCCCTAGCGACGGGAGGAGAGACCCAGTACTTC,CASSLGPPLATGGETQYF
once,.,TRBJ2-3,TRBV5-1,TGCGCCAGCACAGAGACCAGCGGTAACACAGATACGCAGTATTTT,CASTETSGNTDTQYF
once,.,TRBJ2-7,TRBV5-6,TGTGCCAGCAGCTTCGGGGTAGATTACGAGCAGTACTTC,CASSFGVDYEQYF
.,.,TRBJ1-5,TRBV7-9,TGTGCCAGCAGCTTACAGGGAAGTAACAATCAGCCCCAGCATTTT,CASSLQGSNNQPQHF
.,.,TRBJ2-7,TRBV6-1,TGTGCCAGCAGGGCAGGGGTGGGCCCCTACGAGCAGTACTTC,CASRAGVGPYEQYF
once,.,TRBJ1-2,TRBV5-5,TGTGCCAGCAGCTCCTCCGGGCGAACCTATGGCTACACCTTC,CASSSSGRTYGYTF
.,.,TRBJ2-7,TRBV7-9,TGTGCCAGCAGCCCGGGGGTCTTGGACGAGCAGTACTTC,CASSPGVLDEQYF
once,.,TRBJ2-1,TRBV18,TGTGCCAGCTCACCTAGCCGACAGTACAATGAGCAGTTCTTC,CASSPSRQYNEQFF
.,TRBD1,TRBJ1-1,TRBV28,TGTGCCAGCAGTTACGGGACAGGGGACACTGAAGCTTTCTTT,CASSYGTGDTEAFF
.,.,TRBJ2-5,TRBV4-1,TGCGCCAGCAGCCAGGGCCCCATCCAAGAGACCCAGTACTTC,CASSQGPIQETQYF